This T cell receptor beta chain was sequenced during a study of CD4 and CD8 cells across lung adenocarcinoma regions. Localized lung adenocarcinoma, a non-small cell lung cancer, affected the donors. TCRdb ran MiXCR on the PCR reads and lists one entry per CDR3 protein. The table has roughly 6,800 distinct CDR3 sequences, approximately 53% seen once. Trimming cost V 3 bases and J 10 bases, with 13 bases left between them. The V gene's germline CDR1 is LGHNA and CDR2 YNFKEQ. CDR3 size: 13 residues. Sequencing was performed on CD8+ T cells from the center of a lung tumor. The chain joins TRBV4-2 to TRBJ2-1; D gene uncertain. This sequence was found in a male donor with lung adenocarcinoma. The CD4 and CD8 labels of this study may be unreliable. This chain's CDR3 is CASSHLGVGEQFF. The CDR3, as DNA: TGTGCCAGCAGCCACCTTGGTGTCGGCGAGCAGTTCTTC.